One TCR beta chain is described in this entry. This sample is drawn from a study of blood T cell repertoires in COVID-19. Sequencing was performed with immunoSEQ multiplex PCR; in TCRdb, only in-frame clones are kept and a portion is missing. The repertoire holds some 490,000 clones, with roughly 88% as singletons. V dropped 0 bases and J dropped 5 bases, with 13 bases sitting between them. Per germline, CDR1 MGHDK and CDR2 SYGVNS. The CDR3 runs 15 residues. The chain joins TRBV25-1 to TRBJ1-1; D perhaps matches TRBD1 (6 bases). This receptor was identified in a human donor in a cohort sampled during active COVID-19. The sample taken for sequencing was peripheral blood. The CDR3 nucleotides read TGTGCCAGCAGTGAATATATACAGGGACAAACTGAAGCTTTCTTT. It specifies CASSEYIQGQTEAFF.